This T cell receptor beta chain comes out of a study of T cells in Graves' hyperthyroidism and ophthalmopathy. Overall study context: Once the initial diagnosis was made, peripheral blood was obtained before any treatment.

TCR beta CDR3 region amplification was performed from RNA transcripts. TCR CDR3 regions were first amplified by RT-PCR with HTBI primers. TCRdb redid the calling of the multiplex PCR reads with MiXCR, one entry per CDR3 protein. The table records around 400,000 distinct CDR3 sequences, roughly an eighth of them present only once. This CDR3 is built from 13 residues. Germline assignment: CDR1 SGHTA and CDR2 FQGNSA. Study-level findings and limits: Most thyroid-expanded clonotypes above 0.001 were also found in blood.

Newly diagnosed patients aged 18 to 65 had hyperthyroidism of under 2 months' duration. Uncontrolled infection, other autoimmune disease, pregnancy or lactation barred patients from enrollment. This clonotype was observed a few times. As yet, its antigen is unknown. A read error may explain this, as a much larger clone is one base away. The source of this sequence is a woman younger than 30 with Graves' hyperthyroidism. Sample: blood. The chain joins TRBV7-2 to TRBJ2-3; TRBD1 matches at 8 bases. The CDR3 reads CVSSTRTGDTQYF. In DNA form, the CDR3 reads TGTGTCAGCAGCACTCGGACAGGGGATACGCAGTATTTT.